These 3 T cell receptor beta chains came from one sample sequenced in a study of blood T cell repertoires in COVID-19 (dated by TCRdb to 2019 to 2021). Library method: the immunoSEQ multiplex PCR assay. The immuneACCESS repertoire file appears here via TCRdb, limited to in-frame rearrangements. These files lack a portion of the clones; in checked studies, under half of the deficit traces to unresolved V genes, and the cause of the others is not known. The sample records 150,000 to 200,000 clones, 88% of which are singletons. The top ten clonotypes cover approximately 9.4% of the sample. The specimen sequenced was PBMCs or T cells enriched from blood (not recorded which). All receptors derive from a woman aged 18-29 years who had recovered from COVID-19.

The chain carries TRBV4-1 and TRBJ2-3, with a tentative D call TRBD2 (6 bases). This CDR3 has 15 residues. Trimming left V 2 bases short and J 7 bases short, with 16 bases between. The germline V gene has CDR1 MGHRA and CDR2 YSYEKL. The CDR3 nucleotides are TGCGCCAGCAGCCAATCTTTTCTAGCGAGTTATACGCAGTATTTT. It encodes CASSQSFLASYTQYF.

The rearrangement links TRBV7-9 to TRBJ1-1; TRBD1 matches 9 bases. The CDR3 has 15 amino acids. Germline CDR1 SEHNR, CDR2 FQNEAQ (reference sequence). Germline trimming cut 1 base from V and 1 base from J; bases unmatched to any gene: 1. Here the CDR3 DNA reads TGTGCCAGCAGCTTAGGGGGACAGGGGAACACTGAAGCTTTCTTT. Its translation: CASSLGGQGNTEAFF.

This rearrangement joins TRBV11-2 to TRBJ2-3; tentatively, D is TRBD2 (5 bases). Per germline, CDR1 SGHAT and CDR2 FQNNGV. CDR3 size: 14 residues. V was pared by 5 bases and J by 2 bases, with 11 bases between. The CDR3 loop is CASSRLTLTDTQYF. The CDR3 DNA sequence: TGTGCCAGCAGCCGACTAACCCTCACAGATACGCAGTATTTT.